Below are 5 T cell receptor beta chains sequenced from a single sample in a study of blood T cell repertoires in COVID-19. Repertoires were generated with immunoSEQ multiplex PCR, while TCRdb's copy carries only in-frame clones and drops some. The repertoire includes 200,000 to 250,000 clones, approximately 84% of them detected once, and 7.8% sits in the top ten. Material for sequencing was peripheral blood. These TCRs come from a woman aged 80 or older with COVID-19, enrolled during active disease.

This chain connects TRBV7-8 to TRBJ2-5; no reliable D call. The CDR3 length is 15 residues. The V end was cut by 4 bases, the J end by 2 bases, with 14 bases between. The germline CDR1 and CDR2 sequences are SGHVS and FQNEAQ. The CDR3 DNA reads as TGTGCCAGCAGCTCCCCGAGGCACCTACAAGAGACCCAGTACTTC. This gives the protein CASSSPRHLQETQYF.

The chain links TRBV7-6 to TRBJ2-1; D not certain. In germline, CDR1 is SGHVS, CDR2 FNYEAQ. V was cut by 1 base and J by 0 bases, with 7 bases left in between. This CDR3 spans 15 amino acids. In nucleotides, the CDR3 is TGTGCCAGCAGCTTAGTCGGTCCCTCCTACAATGAGCAGTTCTTC. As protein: CASSLVGPSYNEQFF.

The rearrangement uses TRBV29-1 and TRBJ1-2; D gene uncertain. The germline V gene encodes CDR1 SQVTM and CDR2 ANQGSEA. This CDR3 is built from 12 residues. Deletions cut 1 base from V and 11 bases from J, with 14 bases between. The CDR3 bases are TGCAGCGTTGAAGTATTGAGGGAGAGGTACACCTTC. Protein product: CSVEVLRERYTF.

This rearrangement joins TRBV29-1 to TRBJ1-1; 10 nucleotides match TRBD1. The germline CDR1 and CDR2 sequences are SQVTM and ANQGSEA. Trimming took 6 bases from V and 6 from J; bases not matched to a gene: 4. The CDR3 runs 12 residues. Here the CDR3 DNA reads TGCAGCGTGACAGGGGGCGGGTCTGAAGCTTTCTTT. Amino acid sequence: CSVTGGGSEAFF.

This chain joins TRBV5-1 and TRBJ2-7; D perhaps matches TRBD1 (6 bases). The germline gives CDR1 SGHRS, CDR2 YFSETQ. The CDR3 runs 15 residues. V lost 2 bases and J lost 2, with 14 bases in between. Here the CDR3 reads CASSLQGVNPYEQYF. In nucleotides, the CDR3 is TGCGCCAGCAGCTTACAGGGCGTGAATCCCTACGAGCAGTACTTC.